A selection of T cell receptor beta chains follows, all from one sample in a study of blood T cell repertoires in COVID-19. Sequencing used immunoSEQ multiplex PCR; TCRdb keeps in-frame clones, though not all of them. The table has roughly 190,000 clones, about 86% seen once; the top ten hold 11%. Sequencing input: peripheral blood. The receptors here all came from a woman between 55 and 75 years old with COVID-19, enrolled during active disease. The CDR3 runs from the conserved cysteine through the conserved F or W. A D gene is named only where the DNA matches it firmly. Clone size, where shown, is once, few, many, or a class for clones that have expanded.

J gene: TRBJ1-1
D gene: .
clone size: .
V gene: TRBV15
CDR3 DNA: TGTGCCACCAGCAGAGATTTTGTCATAGCGGGGGGTCTGGACACTGAAGCTTTCTTT
CDR3 protein: CATSRDFVIAGGLDTEAFF

J gene: TRBJ1-2
D gene: .
clone size: .
V gene: TRBV4-3
CDR3 DNA: TGCGCCAGCAGCCAAGCCCTAAACCAGGGTGGCTACACCTTC
CDR3 protein: CASSQALNQGGYTF

J gene: TRBJ2-7
D gene: .
clone size: .
V gene: TRBV30
CDR3 DNA: TGTGCCTGGAGTTCGGGGAAGGGCGAGCAGTACTTC
CDR3 protein: CAWSSGKGEQYF

J gene: TRBJ1-5
D gene: .
clone size: .
V gene: TRBV4-2
CDR3 DNA: TGTGCCAGCAGCCAAGCCAGGGGTGCCAATCAGCCCCAGCATTTT
CDR3 protein: CASSQARGANQPQHF

J gene: TRBJ2-1
D gene: TRBD2
clone size: .
V gene: TRBV5-6
CDR3 DNA: TGTGCCAGCAGCTTGGCTAGCGGGAGTAAGGTTGAGCAGTTCTTC
CDR3 protein: CASSLASGSKVEQFF

J gene: TRBJ2-7
D gene: .
clone size: .
V gene: TRBV5-1
CDR3 DNA: TGCGCCAGCACCGGTGGGCGGGGAGGCTCCTACGAGCAGTACTTC
CDR3 protein: CASTGGRGGSYEQYF

J gene: TRBJ1-6
D gene: TRBD1
clone size: .
V gene: TRBV7-8
CDR3 DNA: TGTGCCAGCAGCTTAGAGAACAGGGGTTCACCCCTCCACTTT
CDR3 protein: CASSLENRGSPLHF

J gene: TRBJ2-1
D gene: .
clone size: .
V gene: TRBV5-6
CDR3 DNA: TGTGCCAGCAGCTTGTCGGCGGGACGCTCCTACAATGAGCAGTTCTTC
CDR3 protein: CASSLSAGRSYNEQFF

J gene: TRBJ1-5
D gene: .
clone size: few
V gene: TRBV2
CDR3 DNA: TGTGCCAGCAGGGGCCGGGGGGGTCAGCCCCAGCATTTT
CDR3 protein: CASRGRGGQPQHF

J gene: TRBJ2-1
D gene: .
clone size: .
V gene: TRBV5-1
CDR3 DNA: TGCGCCAGCAGCTTAAGGATTAGCGGAAACAATGAGCAGTTCTTC
CDR3 protein: CASSLRISGNNEQFF

J gene: TRBJ1-6
D gene: .
clone size: .
V gene: TRBV28
CDR3 DNA: TGTGCCAGCAGTGCAGGGCAGTCACCCCTCCACTTT
CDR3 protein: CASSAGQSPLHF

J gene: TRBJ2-3
D gene: .
clone size: .
V gene: TRBV5-8
CDR3 DNA: TGTGCCAGCAGCTTACAGGGCGCAGATACGCAGTATTTT
CDR3 protein: CASSLQGADTQYF

J gene: TRBJ2-5
D gene: TRBD2
clone size: .
V gene: TRBV29-1
CDR3 DNA: TGCAGCGTCGACCCCCTAGCGGGAGGAGGAGAGACCCAGTACTTC
CDR3 protein: CSVDPLAGGGETQYF

J gene: TRBJ1-5
D gene: .
clone size: .
V gene: TRBV19
CDR3 DNA: TGTGCCAGTAGTATAGCCCGGGGGAGCATCAATCAGCCCCAGCATTTT
CDR3 protein: CASSIARGSINQPQHF

J gene: TRBJ1-5
D gene: .
clone size: .
V gene: TRBV6-5
CDR3 DNA: TGTGCCAGCACCCCTTCGGGGATGGGACAGCCCCAGCATTTT
CDR3 protein: CASTPSGMGQPQHF

J gene: TRBJ2-7
D gene: .
clone size: once
V gene: TRBV5-4
CDR3 DNA: TGTGCCAGCAGCCGTATCTCGAGCTACGAGCAGTACTTC
CDR3 protein: CASSRISSYEQYF

J gene: TRBJ1-6
D gene: .
clone size: once
V gene: TRBV5-1
CDR3 DNA: TGCGCCAGCAGCCCCGGGGACTCCTATAATTCACCCCTCCACTTT
CDR3 protein: CASSPGDSYNSPLHF

J gene: TRBJ1-2
D gene: .
clone size: .
V gene: TRBV6-5
CDR3 DNA: TGTGCCAGCAGTTACGAGGGGGTTTATGGCTACACCTTC
CDR3 protein: CASSYEGVYGYTF

J gene: TRBJ2-3
D gene: .
clone size: .
V gene: TRBV7-2
CDR3 DNA: TGTGCCAGCAGCCCGGCAGGGGAGACAGATACGCAGTATTTT
CDR3 protein: CASSPAGETDTQYF

J gene: TRBJ2-1
D gene: TRBD2
clone size: .
V gene: TRBV6-6
CDR3 DNA: TGTGCCAGCAGTTACGGCCTAGCGGGAGCAACCAATGAGCAGTTCTTC
CDR3 protein: CASSYGLAGATNEQFF

J gene: TRBJ1-1
D gene: TRBD1
clone size: few
V gene: TRBV2
CDR3 DNA: TGTGCCAGCACCAGACAGGGGATGAACACTGAAGCTTTCTTT
CDR3 protein: CASTRQGMNTEAFF

J gene: TRBJ2-7
D gene: TRBD1
clone size: .
V gene: TRBV6-2/TRBV6-3
CDR3 DNA: TGTGCCAGCAGTTACCCCAAACAGGGGTTCTCCTACGAGCAGTACTTC
CDR3 protein: CASSYPKQGFSYEQYF